The present entry profiles one T cell receptor (beta chain) with its context. Recruited during active infection, patients (from Seattle) were subsequently followed longitudinally. These data belong to a study of blood T cell repertoires in COVID-19. Study in general: The United States, Italy and Spain provided the acute and convalescent COVID-19 samples. T cells, B-cell-depleted T cells, or PBMCs supplied cDNA or gDNA.

Deletions cut 2 bases from V and 6 bases from J, with 8 bases between. Per the germline V gene, CDR1 is MNHNY and CDR2 is SVGAGI (reference sequence). This CDR3 has 12 amino acids. Clones were sequenced by immunoSEQ multiplex PCR, and TCRdb holds only the in-frame ones, with some missing. The sample consists of fewer than 350,000 clones, more than 80% of them appearing once. This TCR was recovered from a woman in her twenties or thirties with COVID-19, enrolled during active disease. The V and J genes are TRBV6-6 and TRBJ2-7; D not certain. Sequenced sample: peripheral blood. The CDR3 protein is CASSYVRGEQYF. CDR3 in DNA: TGTGCCAGCAGTTACGTGCGCGGCGAGCAGTACTTC.